This TCR beta chain came from a study of shared clonotypes between healthy human individuals. General study points: The diversity represented, both genetic and in exposure history, was limited by few donors.

The V end was cut by 6 bases, the J end by 2 bases, with 4 bases between. CDR1 is SEHNR and CDR2 is FQNEAQ in the germline V gene (reference sequence). The CDR3 has 12 residues. All donors qualified as healthy HIV-negative adults and had experienced no recent acute infections or vaccinations. About this clone: Its matching antigen is unknown. The sample contains more than one DNA sequence encoding this CDR3.

An even split of each subset's genomic DNA across several immunoSEQ plates was performed. Ten immunoSEQ deep assay plates held the unsorted PBMC DNA. Assay used: immunoSEQ multiplex PCR; TCRdb lists only in-frame clones, some missing. This table has about 480,000 clones, about four fifths appearing once. The chain links TRBV7-9 to TRBJ1-4; D gene unclear. This clonotype originated in a woman between 40 and 55 years old in good health. Some clones in this sample may be carry-over from other donors' samples. The sample taken for sequencing was PBMCs. The CDR3 coding sequence is TGTGCCAGCAGTCGCACTAATGAAAAACTGTTTTTT. It codes for CASSRTNEKLFF.